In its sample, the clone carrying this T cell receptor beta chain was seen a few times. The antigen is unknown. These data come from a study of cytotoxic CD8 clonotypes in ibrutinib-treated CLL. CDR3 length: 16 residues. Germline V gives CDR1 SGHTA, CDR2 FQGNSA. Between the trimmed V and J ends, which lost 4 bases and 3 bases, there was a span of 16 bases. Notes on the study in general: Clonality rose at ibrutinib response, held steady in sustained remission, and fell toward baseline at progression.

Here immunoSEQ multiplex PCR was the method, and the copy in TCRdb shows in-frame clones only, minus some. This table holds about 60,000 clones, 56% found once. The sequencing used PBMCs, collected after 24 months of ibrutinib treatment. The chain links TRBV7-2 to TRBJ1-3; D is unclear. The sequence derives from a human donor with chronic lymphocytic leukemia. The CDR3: CASSSTPPGVGNTIYF. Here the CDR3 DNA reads TGTGCCAGCAGCTCAACACCCCCGGGAGTTGGAAACACCATATATTTT.